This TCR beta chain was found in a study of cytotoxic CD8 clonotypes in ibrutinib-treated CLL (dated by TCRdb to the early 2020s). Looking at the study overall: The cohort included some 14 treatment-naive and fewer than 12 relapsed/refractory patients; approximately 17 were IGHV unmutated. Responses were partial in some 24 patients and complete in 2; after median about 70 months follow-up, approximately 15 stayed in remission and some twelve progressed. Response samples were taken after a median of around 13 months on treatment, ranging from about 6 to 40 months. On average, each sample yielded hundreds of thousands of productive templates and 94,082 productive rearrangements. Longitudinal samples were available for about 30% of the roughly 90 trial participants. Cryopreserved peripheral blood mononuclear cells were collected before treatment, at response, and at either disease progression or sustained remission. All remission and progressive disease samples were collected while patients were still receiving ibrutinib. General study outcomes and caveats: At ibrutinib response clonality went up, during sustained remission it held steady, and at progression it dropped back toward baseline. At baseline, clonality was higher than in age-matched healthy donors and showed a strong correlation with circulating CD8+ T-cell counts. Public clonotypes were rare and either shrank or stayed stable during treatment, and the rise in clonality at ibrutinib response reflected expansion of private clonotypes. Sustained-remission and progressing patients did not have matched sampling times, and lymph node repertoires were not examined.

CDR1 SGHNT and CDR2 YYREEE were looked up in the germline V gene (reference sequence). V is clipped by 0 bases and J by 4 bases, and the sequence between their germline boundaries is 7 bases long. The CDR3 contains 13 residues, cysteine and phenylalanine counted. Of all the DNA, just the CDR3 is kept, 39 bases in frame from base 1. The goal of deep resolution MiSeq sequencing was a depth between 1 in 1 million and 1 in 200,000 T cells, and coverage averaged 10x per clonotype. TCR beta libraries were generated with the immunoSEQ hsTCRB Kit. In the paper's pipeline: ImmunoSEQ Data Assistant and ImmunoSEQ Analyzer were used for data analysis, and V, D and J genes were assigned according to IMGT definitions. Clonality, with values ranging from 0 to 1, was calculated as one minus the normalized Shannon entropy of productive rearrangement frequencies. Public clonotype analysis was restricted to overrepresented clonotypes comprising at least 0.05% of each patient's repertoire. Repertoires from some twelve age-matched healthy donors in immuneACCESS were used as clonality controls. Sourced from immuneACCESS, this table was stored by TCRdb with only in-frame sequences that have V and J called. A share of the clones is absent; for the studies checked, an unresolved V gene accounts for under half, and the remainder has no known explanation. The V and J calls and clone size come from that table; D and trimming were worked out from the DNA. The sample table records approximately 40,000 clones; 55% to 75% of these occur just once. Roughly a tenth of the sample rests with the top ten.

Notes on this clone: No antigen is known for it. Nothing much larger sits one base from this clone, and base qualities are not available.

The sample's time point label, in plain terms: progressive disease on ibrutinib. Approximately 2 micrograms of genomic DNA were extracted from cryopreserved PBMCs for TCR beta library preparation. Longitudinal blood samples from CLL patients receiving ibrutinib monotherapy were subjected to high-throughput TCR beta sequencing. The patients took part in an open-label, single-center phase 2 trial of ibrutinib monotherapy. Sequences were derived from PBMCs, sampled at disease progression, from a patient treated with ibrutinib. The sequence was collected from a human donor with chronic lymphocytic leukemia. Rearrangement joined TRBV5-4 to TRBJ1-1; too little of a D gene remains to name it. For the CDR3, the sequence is CASSLGWSTEAFF. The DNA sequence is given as TGTGCCAGCAGCTTGGGTTGGAGCACTGAAGCTTTCTTT.